This T cell receptor beta chain appears in the sequencing data of a study of Graves' ophthalmopathy and Graves' hyperthyroidism. Study summary: Blood was drawn at initial diagnosis, before any treatment. Broader study findings: Most thyroid clonotypes with frequency above 0.001 were detected in blood too.

Other autoimmune diseases, uncontrolled infections, pregnancy and lactation each led to patient exclusion. Clinical symptoms, serum thyroxine, TRAb, thyroid ultrasound and orbital computed tomography determined diagnosis. Germline V lookup: CDR1 LGHDT, CDR2 YNNKEL (reference sequence). Trimming pared 3 bases from V and 6 bases from J, leaving 8 bases between. The CDR3 length is 12 residues. This clonotype was counted only a few times. The antigen remains unidentified. TCR beta CDR3 amplification used RNA transcripts. Second-round multiplex PCR came after first-round RT-PCR with HTBI primers. TCRdb re-called the multiplex PCR reads with MiXCR, one entry per CDR3 protein. The data contain 400,000 or so distinct CDR3 sequences, less than 20% of them seen just once; the ten biggest clones take up roughly 7%.

The receptor was isolated from a woman under 30 with stable Graves' hyperthyroidism. Sequencing input: peripheral blood. This sequence joins TRBV3-1 and TRBJ2-5; D unresolved. CDR3 in DNA: TGTGCCAGCAGCCACGCGGTGAAGACCCAGTACTTC. Its translation is CASSHAVKTQYF.